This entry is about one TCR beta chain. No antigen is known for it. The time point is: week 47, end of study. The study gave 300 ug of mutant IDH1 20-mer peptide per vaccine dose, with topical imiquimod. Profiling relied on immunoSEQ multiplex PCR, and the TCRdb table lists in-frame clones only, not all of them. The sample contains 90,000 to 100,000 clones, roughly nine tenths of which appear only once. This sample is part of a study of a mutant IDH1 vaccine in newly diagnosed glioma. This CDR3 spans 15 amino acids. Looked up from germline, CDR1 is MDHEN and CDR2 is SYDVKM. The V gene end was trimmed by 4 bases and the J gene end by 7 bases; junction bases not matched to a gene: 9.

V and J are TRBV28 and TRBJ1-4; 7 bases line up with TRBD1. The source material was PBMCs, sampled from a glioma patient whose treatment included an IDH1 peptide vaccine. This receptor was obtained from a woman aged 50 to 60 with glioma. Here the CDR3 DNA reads TGTGCCAGCAGTTCTTCCGGGACAGCGGGTGAAAAACTGTTTTTT. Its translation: CASSSSGTAGEKLFF.